Below, 7 T cell receptor beta chains from the same sample are listed, as sequenced in a study of blood T cell repertoires in COVID-19 (dated by TCRdb to about 2020). The protocol used for the library was the immunoSEQ multiplex PCR assay. In its TCRdb copy, this immuneACCESS table keeps in-frame sequences only and misses some clones. Where compared with another copy, unresolved V genes explain less than half of these, and the others have no known cause. This sample has approximately 71,000 clones in its table, and roughly 80% of those were observed once. The ten largest make up about 24% of the sample. The specimen sequenced was peripheral blood. All receptors derive from a human donor in a cohort sampled during active COVID-19.

This clone has only one observation. V is TRBV7-2 and J is TRBJ2-1, with 9 bases matching TRBD2. After removal of 5 bases from V and 7 bases from J, the junction contained 6 bases not matched to a gene. Germline values: CDR1 SGHTA, CDR2 FQGNSA. CDR3 length: 14 residues. The CDR3 region is CASSRTSVGNEQFF. The DNA of the CDR3 is TGTGCCAGCAGCCGGACTAGCGTGGGGAATGAGCAGTTCTTC.

The V and J genes are TRBV10-3 and TRBJ2-1; 14 nucleotides match TRBD2. In germline, CDR1 is ENHRY, CDR2 SYGVKD. V was pared by 10 bases and J by 7 bases, with 3 bases of the junction left unmatched. This CDR3 comprises 13 residues. The DNA for the CDR3 is TGTGCCACCGGACTAGCGGGAGGAAATGAGCAGTTCTTC. This codes for CATGLAGGNEQFF.

The chain recombines TRBV30 with TRBJ1-1; no reliable D call. The length of the CDR3 is 15 residues. Trimming removed 4 bases at V and 3 bases at J, with 18 bases between. The germline gives CDR1 GTSNPN, CDR2 SVGIG (reference sequence). CDR3 DNA: TGTGCCTGGACCCATTCCACGCGGTGGGACACTGAAGCTTTCTTT. It translates to CAWTHSTRWDTEAFF.

The chain carries TRBV7-9 and TRBJ1-2; D remains ambiguous. The CDR3 runs to 12 residues. Germline V CDR1 and CDR2: SEHNR, FQNEAQ (reference sequence). Deletions cut 5 bases from V and 5 bases from J, with 9 bases between. The CDR3 here is CASSAQDYGYTF. In DNA form, the CDR3 reads TGTGCCAGCAGCGCGCAGGATTATGGCTACACCTTC.

The chain is built from TRBV11-3 and TRBJ2-3; D call uncertain. The CDR3 sequence is 12 residues long. The V gene lost 0 bases and the J gene lost 5 bases, with 3 bases spanning the gap. From germline, CDR1 is SGHNT and CDR2 YENEEA. This CDR3 reads CASSLDGDTQYF. The CDR3 DNA reads TGTGCCAGCAGCTTAGACGGAGATACGCAGTATTTT.

The rearrangement links TRBV4-2 to TRBJ2-7; the match to TRBD1 covers 9 bases. The trim removed 1 base at V and 4 bases at J, leaving 2 bases unmatched. The CDR3 extends over 14 amino acids. Germline lookup yields CDR1 LGHNA and CDR2 YNFKEQ. The CDR3 DNA is TGTGCCAGCAGCCAAGGACAGGGGGAGTACGAGCAGTACTTC. This sequence encodes CASSQGQGEYEQYF.

J is TRBJ1-1 and V is TRBV14, with a possible D match to TRBD1 (5 bases). Trimming pared 4 bases from V and 3 bases from J, leaving 21 bases between. This CDR3 spans 17 amino acids. Germline CDR1 SGHDN, CDR2 FVKESK. The CDR3 DNA reads TGTGCCAGCAGCCGCGACGCATTACAGGTGGGCTACACTGAAGCTTTCTTT. Amino acid sequence: CASSRDALQVGYTEAFF. Drawing the rest from reference TRBV14 and TRBJ1-1, the complete variable domain is EAGVTQFPSHSVIEKGQTVTLRCDPISGHDNLYWYRRVMGKEIKFLLHFVKESKQDESGMPNNRFLAERTGGTYSTLKVQPAELEDSGVYFCASSRDALQVGYTEAFFGQGTRLTVV.